This T cell receptor beta chain derives from a study of high-grade serous ovarian cancer treatment subgroups. Profiled with immunoSEQ multiplex PCR; TCRdb holds only in-frame clones, not every one. The sample has over 2,000 clones, 77% seen once. Study-wide results and caveats: Tumors within one patient showed repertoire similarity of about 0.095 to 0.79.

Remarks on this clone: Its antigen remains unknown.

Tumor samples were taken before definitive surgery or chemotherapy. Input material: tumor tissue. The TCR was taken from a human donor with high-grade serous ovarian cancer.

For the CDR3, the DNA is TGTGCCAGCAGCTTGGGACCACAGCCCCAGCATTTT. This sequence encodes CASSLGPQPQHF. The V and J genes are TRBV13 and TRBJ1-5; D is perhaps TRBD1 (5 bases). There are 12 residues in the CDR3. Germline-derived CDR1 and CDR2 are PRHDT and FYEKMQ (reference sequence). The ends were cut back, 3 bases at V and 7 bases at J, with 7 bases in the middle.